The 7 T cell receptor beta chains given below trace back to one sample, sequenced in a study of blood T cell repertoires in COVID-19 (dated by TCRdb to about 2020). Library generation was performed with the immunoSEQ multiplex PCR assay. TCRdb limited this immuneACCESS table to in-frame rearrangements with V and J called. A share of clones is missing; checked studies link under half to unresolved V genes, and the rest is unexplained. The sample table shows about 410,000 clones, and around 91% are seen once. The top ten clonotypes cover about 0.63% of the sample. Sequencing used PBMCs or T cells enriched from blood (not recorded which). These receptors came from a man aged 18 to 30 who had recovered from COVID-19.

This clone was detected once. The chain joins TRBV9 to TRBJ2-1; 12 bases map to TRBD1. Germline CDR1 and CDR2: SGDLS and YYNGEE. V dropped 0 bases and J dropped 8; count of bases not matched to a gene: 6. The CDR3 runs to 16 residues. CDR3 coding DNA: TGTGCCAGCAGCGTAGGGCTGGGACAGGGGGCTGATGAGCAGTTCTTC. This translates into CASSVGLGQGADEQFF.

This clone was seen only a few times. The rearrangement uses TRBV30 and TRBJ2-3; no firm D call. Trimming shortened V by 2 bases and J by 6 bases, and 12 bases separated the two germline ends. CDR1 is GTSNPN and CDR2 is SVGIG in the germline V gene (reference sequence). This CDR3 has 13 amino acids. The CDR3 region is CAWSQLASDTQYF. For the CDR3, the DNA is TGTGCCTGGAGTCAGTTGGCCTCGGATACGCAGTATTTT.

This clone was seen more than once but under ten times. The V gene is TRBV28, the J gene TRBJ2-2, with 10 bases fitting TRBD2. The J segment lost 5 bases and the V segment lost 2 bases, leaving 2 bases of the junction unmatched. The germline CDR1 and CDR2 sequences are MDHEN and SYDVKM. The CDR3 is 15 amino acids. In DNA, the CDR3 is TGTGCCAGCAGTTTACTAGCGGGAGTAACCGGGGAGCTGTTTTTT. Translation: CASSLLAGVTGELFF.

V usage is TRBV24-1 and J usage is TRBJ2-1; TRBD2 matches 7 bases. CDR3 length equals 14 residues. J lost 4 bases, V lost 4 bases, and 3 bases had no gene match. Germline loops: CDR1 KGHDR, CDR2 SFDVKD. CDR3 nucleotide sequence: TGTGCCACCAGTGACGTGGGAGGGTACAATGAGCAGTTCTTC. This codes for CATSDVGGYNEQFF.

V gene TRBV30 combines with J gene TRBJ2-6; TRBD1 agrees at 8 bases. Germline trimming cut 0 bases from V and 8 bases from J; bases unmatched to any gene: 18. CDR1 is GTSNPN, CDR2 SVGIG, per germline (reference sequence). CDR3 length equals 19 residues. DNA of the CDR3: TGTGCCTGGAGTGTAAGGCCAGACCTCAGGGGGCCGGATACCAACGTCCTGACTTTC. Amino acids: CAWSVRPDLRGPDTNVLTF.

This clone was seen a handful of times. The chain couples TRBV3-1 (or the pseudogene TRBV3-2) to TRBJ2-7; 9 positions agree with TRBD2. V was clipped by 1 base and J by 3 bases; unmatched bases: 7. The CDR3 length is 16 residues. Germline lookup yields CDR1 LGHDT and CDR2 YNNKEL (reference sequence). The CDR3 is CASSQGASGGYYEQYF. CDR3 DNA: TGTGCCAGCAGCCAAGGGGCCAGCGGGGGGTACTACGAGCAGTACTTC.

V and J are TRBV2 and TRBJ1-6; 7 bases are shared with TRBD1. V shed 7 bases, J shed 10 bases, and the junction held 13 bases outside the gene matches. Germline CDR1 SNHLY, CDR2 FYNNEI. The CDR3 is made up of 15 amino acids. The CDR3 sequence: CASIPEGQKTSPLHF. The CDR3 DNA sequence: TGTGCCAGCATCCCTGAGGGACAGAAGACATCACCCCTCCACTTT.